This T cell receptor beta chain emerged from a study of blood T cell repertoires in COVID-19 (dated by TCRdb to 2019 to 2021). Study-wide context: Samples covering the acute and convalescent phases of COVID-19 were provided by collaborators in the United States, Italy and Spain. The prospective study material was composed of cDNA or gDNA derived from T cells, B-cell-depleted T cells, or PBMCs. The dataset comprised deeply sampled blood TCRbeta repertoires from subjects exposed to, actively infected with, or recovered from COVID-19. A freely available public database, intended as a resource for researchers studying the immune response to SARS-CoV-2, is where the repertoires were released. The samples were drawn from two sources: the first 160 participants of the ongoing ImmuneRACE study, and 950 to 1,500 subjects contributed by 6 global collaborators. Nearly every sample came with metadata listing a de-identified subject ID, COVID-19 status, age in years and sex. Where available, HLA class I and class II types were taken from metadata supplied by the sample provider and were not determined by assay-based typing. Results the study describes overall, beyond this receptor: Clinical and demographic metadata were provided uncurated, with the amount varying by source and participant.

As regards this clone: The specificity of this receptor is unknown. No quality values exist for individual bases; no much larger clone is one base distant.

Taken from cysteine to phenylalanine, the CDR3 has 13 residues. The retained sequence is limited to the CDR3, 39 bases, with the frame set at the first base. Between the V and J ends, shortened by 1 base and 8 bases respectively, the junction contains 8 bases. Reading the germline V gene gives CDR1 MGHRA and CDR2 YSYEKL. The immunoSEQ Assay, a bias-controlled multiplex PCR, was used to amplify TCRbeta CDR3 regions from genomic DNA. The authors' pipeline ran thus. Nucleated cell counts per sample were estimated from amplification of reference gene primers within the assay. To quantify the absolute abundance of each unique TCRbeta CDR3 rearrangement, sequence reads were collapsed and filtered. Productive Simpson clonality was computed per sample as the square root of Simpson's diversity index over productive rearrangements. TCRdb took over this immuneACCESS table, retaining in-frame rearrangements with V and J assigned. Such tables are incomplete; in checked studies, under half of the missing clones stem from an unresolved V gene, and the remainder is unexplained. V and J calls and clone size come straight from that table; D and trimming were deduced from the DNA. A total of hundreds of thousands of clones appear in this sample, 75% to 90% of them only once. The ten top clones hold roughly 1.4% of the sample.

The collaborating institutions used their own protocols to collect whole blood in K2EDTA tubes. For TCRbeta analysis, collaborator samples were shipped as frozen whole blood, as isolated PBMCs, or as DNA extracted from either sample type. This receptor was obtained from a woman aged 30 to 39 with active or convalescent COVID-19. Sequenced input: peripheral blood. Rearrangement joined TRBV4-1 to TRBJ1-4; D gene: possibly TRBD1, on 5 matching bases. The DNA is TGCGCCAGCAGCCAAGTGACAGACGAAAAACTGTTTTTT. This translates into CASSQVTDEKLFF.